This T cell receptor beta chain appears in the sequencing data of a study of regulatory T cells in long-lasting Graves disease. Arm-PCR with iRepertoire HTBI primers amplified the CDR3 regions for these TCR beta libraries. Via MiXCR, TCRdb re-called the multiplex PCR reads, giving one row per CDR3 protein. The data contain approximately 440,000 distinct CDR3 sequences, around 15% of them singletons. There are many counts of this clonotype. Its antigen is not known. General study findings and limits: Analyses excluded thyroid tissue, covering peripheral blood alone.

V was trimmed by 6 bases and J by 5 bases, leaving 17 bases between them. The CDR3 length is 14 residues. Time point defined: newly diagnosed GD, antithyroid drugs for less than 3 months. There was RNA extracted from PBMCs, and the TCR library was made from it. These data also formed part of another study, on T cells in Graves' hyperthyroidism and ophthalmopathy. That investigation notes: Diagnostic decisions used clinical symptoms, serum thyroxine and TRAb, thyroid ultrasound and orbital computed tomography. Most expanded thyroid clonotypes above 0.001 recurred in blood. The model identified upcoming ophthalmopathy a median about 6.5 months ahead of onset.

The rearrangement links TRBV12-3 or TRBV12-4 to TRBJ2-7; D remains ambiguous. The sample was peripheral blood mononuclear cells (PBMCs), taken at new diagnosis, from a patient treated with antithyroid drugs. The clonotype originates from a man in his forties with Graves disease. Written as DNA, the CDR3 is TGTGCCAGCAGCGCAGGTAGATGGGGTCACGAGCAGTACTTC. Its translation is CASSAGRWGHEQYF.